The TCR beta chain described here comes from a study of T-cell reconstitution after alpha-beta-depleted transplantation in children. The CDR3 spans 16 residues. Germline trimming cut 1 base from V and 4 bases from J; bases unmatched to any gene: 5. Germline CDR1 SEHNR, CDR2 FQNEAQ (reference sequence). During its preparation, the TCRbeta library received unique molecular identifiers. TCRdb ran MiXCR on the PCR reads and lists one entry per CDR3 protein. Of 150,000 to 250,000 distinct CDR3 sequences listed, 6.3% are singletons. V is TRBV7-9 and J is TRBJ2-2; TRBD1 agrees at 8 bases. The material sequenced was PBMCs, taken before TCRalphabeta/CD19-depleted stem cell transplant. This TCR was recovered from a girl in the first two years of life with combined immunodeficiency, due to receive a stem cell transplant. CDR3 loop: CASSLGQGATTGELFF. The CDR3 DNA follows: TGTGCCAGCAGCTTAGGCCAGGGGGCTACCACCGGGGAGCTGTTTTTT.